Detailed here is one TCR beta chain. Its antigen remains unidentified. This entry is derived from a study of T cell responses to AZD1222 COVID-19 vaccine. The CDR3 is 12 residues long. The V and J ends lost 1 base and 19 bases respectively, with 14 bases between them. Looked up from germline, CDR1 is LGHDT and CDR2 is YNNKEL (reference sequence). Both about-4-week and about-12-week second-dose recipients were combined. Overall study findings and caveats: No repertoire was sampled before or during the peak T cell response, only after it.

Profiled with immunoSEQ multiplex PCR; TCRdb holds only in-frame clones, not every one. The sample consists of some 80,000 clones, about nine tenths of them appearing once. V and J are TRBV3-1 (or the pseudogene TRBV3-2) and TRBJ1-6; D gene uncertain. The specimen comprised peripheral blood, sampled 28 days after the second AZD1222 dose. The receptor comes from an adult who received the AZD1222 COVID-19 vaccine. In nucleotides, the CDR3 is TGTGCCAGCAGCCAAGGAGGAATCCTACCTCACTTT. It specifies CASSQGGILPHF.